This TCR beta chain came from a study of T cell responses to AZD1222 COVID-19 vaccine. In the study overall: Combined were second doses at about 4 or about 12 weeks.

Some clones are missing from TCRdb's copy, which holds only in-frame ones; the method was immunoSEQ multiplex PCR. The top ten hold 2.8% of the sample, which has about 87,000 clones, approximately 87% seen once. The origin of this receptor is an adult in good health. The sample in question was peripheral blood, obtained on day 0 of AZD1222 vaccination.

In DNA form, the CDR3 reads TGTGCCAGCAGTTTATTTGCGGGAGGTAGGGGCACAGATACGCAGTATTTT. Encoded protein: CASSLFAGGRGTDTQYF. This chain links TRBV28 with TRBJ2-3, with 8 bases fitting TRBD2. The CDR3 consists of 17 residues. The junction had 7 bases not matched to a gene; V was cut back by 1 base and J by 1 base. Per the germline V gene, CDR1 is MDHEN and CDR2 is SYDVKM.